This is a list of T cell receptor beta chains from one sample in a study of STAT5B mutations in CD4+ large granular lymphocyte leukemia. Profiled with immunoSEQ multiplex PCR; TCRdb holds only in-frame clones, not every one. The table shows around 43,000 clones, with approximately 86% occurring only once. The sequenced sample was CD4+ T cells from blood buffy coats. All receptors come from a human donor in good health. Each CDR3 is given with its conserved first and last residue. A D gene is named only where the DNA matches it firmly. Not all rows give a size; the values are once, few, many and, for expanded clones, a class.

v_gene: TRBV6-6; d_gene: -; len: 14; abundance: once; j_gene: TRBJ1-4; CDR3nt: TGTGCCAGCAGTAGGAATCCAACTAATGAAAAACTGTTTTTT; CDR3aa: CASSRNPTNEKLFF
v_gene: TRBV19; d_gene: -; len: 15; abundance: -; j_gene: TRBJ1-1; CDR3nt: TGTGCCAGTAGTACCGCGAGGGTAATGAACACTGAAGCTTTCTTT; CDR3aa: CASSTARVMNTEAFF
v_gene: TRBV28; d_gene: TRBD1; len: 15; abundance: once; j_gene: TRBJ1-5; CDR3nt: TGTGCCAGCAGTACGCCGGGACAGGGCCTTCAGCCCCAGCATTTT; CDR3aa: CASSTPGQGLQPQHF
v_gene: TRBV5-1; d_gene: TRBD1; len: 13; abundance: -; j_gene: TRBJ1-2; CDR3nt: TGCGCCAGCAGCTTGACAGGGGACTATGGCTACACCTTC; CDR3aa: CASSLTGDYGYTF
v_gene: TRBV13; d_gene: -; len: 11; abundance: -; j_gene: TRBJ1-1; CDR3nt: TGTGCCAGCAGCCTCACAGATGAAGCTTTCTTT; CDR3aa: CASSLTDEAFF
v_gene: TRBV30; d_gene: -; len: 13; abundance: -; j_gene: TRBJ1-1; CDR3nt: TGTGCCTGGAGGAGGTCGGCGAACACTGAAGCTTTCTTT; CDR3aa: CAWRRSANTEAFF
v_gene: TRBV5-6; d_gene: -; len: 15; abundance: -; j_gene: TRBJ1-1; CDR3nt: TGTGCCAGCAGCAAAAGCCAGAACATGAACACTGAAGCTTTCTTT; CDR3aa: CASSKSQNMNTEAFF
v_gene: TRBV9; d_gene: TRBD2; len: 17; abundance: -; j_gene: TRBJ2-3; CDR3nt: TGTGCCAGCAGCGCCCGGGGGAGCGGGAGCCCGGCAGATACGCAGTATTTT; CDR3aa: CASSARGSGSPADTQYF
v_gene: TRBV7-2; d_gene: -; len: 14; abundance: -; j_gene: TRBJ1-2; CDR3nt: TGTGCCAGCAGCCGGCGGGGGGCTAACTATGGCTACACCTTC; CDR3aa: CASSRRGANYGYTF
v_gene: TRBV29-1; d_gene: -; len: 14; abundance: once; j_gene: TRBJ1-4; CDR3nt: TGCAGCGCCAACGGAGGGCGGCGGGAGGAAAAACTGTTTTTT; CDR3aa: CSANGGRREEKLFF
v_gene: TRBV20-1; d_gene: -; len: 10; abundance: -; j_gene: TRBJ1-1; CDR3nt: TGCAGTGCTGTCGACACTGAAGCTTTCTTT; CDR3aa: CSAVDTEAFF
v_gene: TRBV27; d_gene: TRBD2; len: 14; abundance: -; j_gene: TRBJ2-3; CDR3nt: TGTGCCAGCACCTCTAGCGGGAGAACAGATACGCAGTATTTT; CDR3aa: CASTSSGRTDTQYF
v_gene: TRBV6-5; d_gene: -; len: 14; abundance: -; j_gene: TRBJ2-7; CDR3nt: TGTGCCAGCAGAGAGAGACAGGGAGGCTACGAGCAGTACTTC; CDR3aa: CASRERQGGYEQYF
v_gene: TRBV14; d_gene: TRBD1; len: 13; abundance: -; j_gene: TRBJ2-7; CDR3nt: TGTGCCAGCAGCAACAGGGGCTCCTACGAGCAGTACTTC; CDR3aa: CASSNRGSYEQYF
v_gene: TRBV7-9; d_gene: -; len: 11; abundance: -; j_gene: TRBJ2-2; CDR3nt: TGTGCCAGCAGGGGCTCCGGGGAGCTGTTTTTT; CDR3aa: CASRGSGELFF